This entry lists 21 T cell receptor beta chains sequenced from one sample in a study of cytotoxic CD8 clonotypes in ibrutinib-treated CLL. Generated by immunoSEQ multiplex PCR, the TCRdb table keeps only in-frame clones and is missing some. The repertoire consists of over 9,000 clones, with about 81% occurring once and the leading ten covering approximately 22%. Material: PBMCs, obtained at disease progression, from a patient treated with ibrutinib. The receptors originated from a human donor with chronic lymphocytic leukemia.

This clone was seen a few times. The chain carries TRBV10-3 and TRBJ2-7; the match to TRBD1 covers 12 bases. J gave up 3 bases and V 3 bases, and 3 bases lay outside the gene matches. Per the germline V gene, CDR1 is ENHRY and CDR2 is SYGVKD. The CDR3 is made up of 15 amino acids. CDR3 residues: CAISERDRGRYEQYF. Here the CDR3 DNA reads TGTGCCATCAGTGAACGGGACAGGGGGCGCTACGAGCAGTACTTC.

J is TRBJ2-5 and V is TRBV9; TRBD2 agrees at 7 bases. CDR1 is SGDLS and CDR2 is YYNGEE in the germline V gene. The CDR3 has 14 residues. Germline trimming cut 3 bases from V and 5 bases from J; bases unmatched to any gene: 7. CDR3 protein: CASSGGLPYETQYF. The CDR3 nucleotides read TGTGCCAGCAGCGGGGGACTACCCTATGAGACCCAGTACTTC.

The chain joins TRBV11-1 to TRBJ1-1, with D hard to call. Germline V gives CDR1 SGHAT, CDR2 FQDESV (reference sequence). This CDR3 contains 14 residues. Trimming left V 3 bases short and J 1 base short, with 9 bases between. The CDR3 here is CASSFGRQNTEAFF. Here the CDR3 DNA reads TGTGCCAGCAGCTTCGGTCGACAGAACACTGAAGCTTTCTTT.

The CDR3 sequence: CASSTLPGGLNTEAFF. CDR3 coding DNA: TGTGCCAGTAGTACCCTCCCAGGAGGATTGAACACTGAAGCTTTCTTT. The V gene is TRBV19, the J gene TRBJ1-1; no clear D gene. V lost 4 bases to trimming and J lost 0 bases, with 15 bases between them. The CDR3 extends over 16 amino acids. The V gene's germline CDR1 is LNHDA and CDR2 SQIVND (reference sequence).

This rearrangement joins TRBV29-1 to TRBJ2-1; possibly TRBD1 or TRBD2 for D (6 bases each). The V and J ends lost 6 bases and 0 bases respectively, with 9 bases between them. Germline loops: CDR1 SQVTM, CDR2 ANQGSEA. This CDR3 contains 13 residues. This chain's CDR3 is CSVGGYSYNEQFF. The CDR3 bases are TGCAGCGTGGGGGGCTACTCCTACAATGAGCAGTTCTTC.

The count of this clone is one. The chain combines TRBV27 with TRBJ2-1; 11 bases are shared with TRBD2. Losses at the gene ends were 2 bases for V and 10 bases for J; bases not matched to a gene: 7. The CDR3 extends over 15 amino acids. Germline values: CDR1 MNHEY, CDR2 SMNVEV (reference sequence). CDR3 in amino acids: CASSLELAGVREQFF. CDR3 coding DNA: TGTGCCAGCAGTTTAGAACTAGCGGGAGTAAGAGAGCAGTTCTTC.

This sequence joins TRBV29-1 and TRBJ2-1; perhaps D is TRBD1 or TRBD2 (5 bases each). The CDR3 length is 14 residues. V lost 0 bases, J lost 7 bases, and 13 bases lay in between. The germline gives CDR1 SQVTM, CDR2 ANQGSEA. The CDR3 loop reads CSVEDNRRRNEQFF. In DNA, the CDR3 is TGCAGCGTTGAAGATAACAGGAGGAGGAATGAGCAGTTCTTC.

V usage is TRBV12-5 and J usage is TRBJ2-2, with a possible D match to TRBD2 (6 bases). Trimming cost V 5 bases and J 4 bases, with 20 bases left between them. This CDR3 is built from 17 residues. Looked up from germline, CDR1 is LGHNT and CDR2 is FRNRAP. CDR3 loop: CASGPTLAEGGTGELFF. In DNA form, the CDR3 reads TGTGCTAGTGGTCCCACTTTAGCGGAAGGTGGCACCGGGGAGCTGTTTTTT.

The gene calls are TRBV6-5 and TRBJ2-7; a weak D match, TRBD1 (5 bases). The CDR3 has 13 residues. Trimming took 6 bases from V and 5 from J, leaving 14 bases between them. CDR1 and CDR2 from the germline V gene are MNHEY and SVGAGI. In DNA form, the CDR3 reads TGTGCCAGCAGGCAAAATGGGGCTCACGAGCAGTACTTC. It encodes CASRQNGAHEQYF.

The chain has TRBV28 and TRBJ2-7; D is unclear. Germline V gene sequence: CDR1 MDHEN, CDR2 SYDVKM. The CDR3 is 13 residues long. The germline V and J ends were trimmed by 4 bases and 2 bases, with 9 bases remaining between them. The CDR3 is CASSSRIPYEQYF. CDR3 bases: TGTGCCAGCAGTTCCAGGATCCCCTACGAGCAGTACTTC.

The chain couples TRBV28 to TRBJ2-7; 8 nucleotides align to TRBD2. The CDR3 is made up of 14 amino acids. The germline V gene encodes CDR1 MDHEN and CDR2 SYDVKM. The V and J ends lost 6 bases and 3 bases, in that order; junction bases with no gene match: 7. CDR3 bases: TGTGCCAGCAGGGTGAGCGGGAGCATCTACGAGCAGTACTTC. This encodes CASRVSGSIYEQYF.

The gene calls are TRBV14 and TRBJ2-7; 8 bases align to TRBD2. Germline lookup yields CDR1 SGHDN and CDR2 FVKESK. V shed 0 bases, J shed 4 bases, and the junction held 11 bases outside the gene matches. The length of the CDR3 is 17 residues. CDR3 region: CASSQDGIGRAIYEQYF. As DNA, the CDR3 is TGTGCCAGCAGCCAAGACGGAATCGGGAGGGCCATTTACGAGCAGTACTTC. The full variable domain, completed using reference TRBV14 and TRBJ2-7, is EAGVTQFPSHSVIEKGQTVTLRCDPISGHDNLYWYRRVMGKEIKFLLHFVKESKQDESGMPNNRFLAERTGGTYSTLKVQPAELEDSGVYFCASSQDGIGRAIYEQYFGPGTRLTVT.

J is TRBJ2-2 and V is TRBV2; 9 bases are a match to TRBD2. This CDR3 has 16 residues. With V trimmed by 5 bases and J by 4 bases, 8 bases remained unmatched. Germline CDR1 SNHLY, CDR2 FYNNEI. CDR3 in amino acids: CASSNQGLALTGELFF. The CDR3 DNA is TGTGCCAGCAGTAACCAGGGACTAGCTCTCACCGGGGAGCTGTTTTTT. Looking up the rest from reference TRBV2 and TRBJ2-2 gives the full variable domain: EPEVTQTPSHQVTQMGQEVILRCVPISNHLYFYWYRQILGQKVEFLVSFYNNEISEKSEIFDDQFSVERPDGSNFTLKIRSTKLEDSAMYFCASSNQGLALTGELFFGEGSRLTVL.

CDR3 region: CASRVVREDQPQHF. CDR3 DNA sequence: TGTGCCAGTAGGGTCGTGAGGGAAGATCAGCCCCAGCATTTT. The J gene is TRBJ1-5, the V gene TRBV19; no clear D gene. The V end lost 6 bases, the J end lost 5 bases, and 14 bases lay between the germline ends. Looked up from germline, CDR1 is LNHDA and CDR2 is SQIVND (reference sequence). This CDR3 contains 14 residues.

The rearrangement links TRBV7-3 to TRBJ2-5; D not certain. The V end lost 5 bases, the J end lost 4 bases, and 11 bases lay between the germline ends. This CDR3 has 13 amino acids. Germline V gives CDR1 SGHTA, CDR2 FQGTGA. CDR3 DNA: TGTGCCAGCAGCCCCCGGGTGTTAGAGACCCAGTACTTC. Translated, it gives CASSPRVLETQYF.

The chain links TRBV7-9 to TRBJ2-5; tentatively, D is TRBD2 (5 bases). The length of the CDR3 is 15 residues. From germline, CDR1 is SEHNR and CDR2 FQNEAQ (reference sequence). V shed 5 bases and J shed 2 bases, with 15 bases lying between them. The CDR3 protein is CASSLLRTLQETQYF. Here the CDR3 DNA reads TGTGCCAGCAGCCTACTCAGGACTCTACAAGAGACCCAGTACTTC.

CDR3 nucleotide sequence: TGTGCCAGCAGCTTGGAGGGATTCTCTGGGGCCAACGTCCTGACTTTC. Protein sequence: CASSLEGFSGANVLTF. This chain links TRBV7-8 with TRBJ2-6, with D possibly matching TRBD2 (6 bases). V gave up 3 bases and J gave up 0 bases, with 9 bases separating them. The CDR3 runs to 16 residues. Germline V CDR1 and CDR2: SGHVS, FQNEAQ.

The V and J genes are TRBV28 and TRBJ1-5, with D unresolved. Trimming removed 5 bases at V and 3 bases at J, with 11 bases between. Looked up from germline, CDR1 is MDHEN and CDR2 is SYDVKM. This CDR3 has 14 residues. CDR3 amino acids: CASSPRVANQPQHF. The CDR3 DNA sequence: TGTGCCAGCAGTCCCCGGGTGGCCAATCAGCCCCAGCATTTT. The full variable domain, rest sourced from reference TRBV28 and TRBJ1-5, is DVKVTQSSRYLVKRTGEKVFLECVQDMDHENMFWYRQDPGLGLRLIYFSYDVKMKEKGDIPEGYSVSREKKERFSLILESASTNQTSMYLCASSPRVANQPQHFGDGTRLSIL.

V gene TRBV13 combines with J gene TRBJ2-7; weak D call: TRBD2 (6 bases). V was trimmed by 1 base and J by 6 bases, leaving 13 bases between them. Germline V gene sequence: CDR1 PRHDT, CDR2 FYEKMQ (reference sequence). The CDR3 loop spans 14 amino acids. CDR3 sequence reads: CASSLASASGEQYF. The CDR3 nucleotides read TGTGCCAGCAGCTTAGCTAGCGCCTCAGGCGAGCAGTACTTC.

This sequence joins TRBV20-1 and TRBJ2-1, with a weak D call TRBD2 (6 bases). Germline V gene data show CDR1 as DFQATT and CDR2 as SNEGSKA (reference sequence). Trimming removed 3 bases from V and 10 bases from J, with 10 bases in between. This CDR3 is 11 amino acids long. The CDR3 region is CSASPGLEQFF. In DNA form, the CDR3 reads TGCAGTGCTAGTCCGGGACTCGAGCAGTTCTTC.

Here the CDR3 reads CASSLSTASGNTIYF. For the CDR3, the DNA is TGTGCCAGCAGTCTCTCGACAGCCTCTGGAAACACCATATATTTT. The rearrangement joins TRBV27 to TRBJ1-3; weak D call: TRBD1 (5 bases). This CDR3 spans 15 amino acids. Per germline, CDR1 MNHEY and CDR2 SMNVEV (reference sequence). V shed 5 bases and J shed 0 bases, with 11 bases lying between them.